Following are 27 T cell receptor beta chains from one sample sequenced in a study of blood T cell repertoires in COVID-19. Sequencing was performed with immunoSEQ multiplex PCR; in TCRdb, only in-frame clones are kept and a portion is missing. The sample yields roughly 63,000 clones, around 85% seen once. Source material: peripheral blood. All receptors come from a human donor in a cohort sampled during active COVID-19.

J is TRBJ2-7 and V is TRBV19, with 8 bases fitting TRBD1. The germline gives CDR1 LNHDA, CDR2 SQIVND (reference sequence). This CDR3 contains 12 residues. J was trimmed by 5 bases and V by 6 bases; bases with no gene match: 3. CDR3 DNA: TGTGCCAGTAGGGACAGGGAGGACGAGCAGTACTTC. It translates to CASRDREDEQYF.

The gene calls are TRBV11-3 and TRBJ2-7; TRBD2 agrees at 7 bases. Unmatched junction bases numbered 3, after V lost 1 base and J lost 0 bases. This CDR3 is built from 15 residues. In germline, CDR1 is SGHNT, CDR2 YENEEA. The CDR3 DNA reads as TGTGCCAGCAGCTTAGGTGGCGGGAGCTCCTACGAGCAGTACTTC. Translating gives CASSLGGGSSYEQYF.

This chain joins TRBV7-2 and TRBJ2-3; TRBD2 matches 7 bases. J was trimmed by 5 bases and V by 0 bases; bases with no gene match: 5. CDR1 is SGHTA, CDR2 FQGNSA, per germline. This CDR3 has 15 residues. This chain's CDR3 is CASSLARLARDTQYF. DNA of the CDR3: TGTGCCAGCAGCTTAGCGCGACTAGCCCGAGATACGCAGTATTTT.

V and J are TRBV25-1 and TRBJ2-4; weak D call: TRBD2 (6 bases). The CDR3 runs 14 residues. In germline, CDR1 is MGHDK, CDR2 SYGVNS. V was clipped by 8 bases and J by 0 bases, with 11 bases between them. The CDR3 protein is CASSGAGAKNIQYF. CDR3 nucleotides: TGTGCCAGCTCGGGAGCTGGAGCCAAAAACATTCAGTACTTC.

The CDR3 DNA sequence: TGTGCCATCAGTGAGACGGCTAGCGGGAGGATCGGGGAGCTGTTTTTT. It translates to CAISETASGRIGELFF. The rearrangement links TRBV10-3 to TRBJ2-2, with TRBD2 identical over 11 bases. The ends lost 2 bases at V and 7 bases at J; junction bases unmatched: 6. The CDR3 spans 16 residues. Germline values: CDR1 ENHRY, CDR2 SYGVKD.

The chain links TRBV24-1 to TRBJ2-2, with D hard to call. The germline V and J ends were trimmed by 3 bases and 4 bases, with 11 bases remaining between them. Germline-derived CDR1 and CDR2 are KGHDR and SFDVKD. The CDR3 consists of 15 residues. The CDR3 sequence: CATSDGGVGTGELFF. The CDR3 DNA is TGTGCCACCAGTGATGGCGGTGTGGGCACCGGGGAGCTGTTTTTT.

CDR3: CASSYSTSVYNEQFF. The CDR3 DNA reads TGTGCCAGCAGTTACTCGACTAGCGTTTACAATGAGCAGTTCTTC. This chain joins TRBV6-2 or TRBV6-3 and TRBJ2-1, with 8 positions matching TRBD2. The CDR3 spans 15 residues. V dropped 0 bases and J dropped 4; count of bases not matched to a gene: 2. Germline V gene data show CDR1 as MNHEY and CDR2 as SVGEGT.

The rearrangement joins TRBV28 to TRBJ2-7; weak D call: TRBD1 (6 bases). The germline CDR1 and CDR2 sequences are MDHEN and SYDVKM. Trimming pared 7 bases from V and 2 bases from J, leaving 15 bases between. The CDR3 has 14 amino acids. The CDR3, as DNA: TGTGCCAGCACCGAGACAGGCGGTACCTACGAGCAGTACTTC. Translating it yields CASTETGGTYEQYF.

The chain links TRBV7-9 to TRBJ2-7; TRBD2 matches 9 bases. The CDR3 covers 17 residues. Germline V lookup: CDR1 SEHNR, CDR2 FQNEAQ (reference sequence). V gave up 1 base and J gave up 6 bases; unmatched junction bases: 13. The CDR3 reads CASSLDPGVAGEGEQYF. The DNA for the CDR3 is TGTGCCAGCAGCTTAGATCCGGGGGTAGCGGGAGAGGGCGAGCAGTACTTC.

This chain joins TRBV27 and TRBJ1-1, with no clear D. This CDR3 is built from 13 residues. V was cut by 3 bases and J by 1 base, with 6 bases left in between. Germline CDR1 MNHEY, CDR2 SMNVEV (reference sequence). The CDR3 here is CASSFGENTEAFF. Here the CDR3 DNA reads TGTGCCAGCAGTTTCGGGGAGAACACTGAAGCTTTCTTT.

V gene TRBV6-2 or TRBV6-3 combines with J gene TRBJ2-7, with 8 bases aligning to TRBD2. The CDR3 contains 16 residues. Germline CDR1 MNHEY, CDR2 SVGEGT. Trimming took 0 bases from V and 2 from J; bases not matched to a gene: 6. CDR3 nucleotide sequence: TGTGCCAGCAGTTACTCTTTCGCGGGGGGAGCCTACGAGCAGTACTTC. The encoded protein is CASSYSFAGGAYEQYF.

This clone was recorded once. This chain uses TRBV2 with TRBJ1-5, with D perhaps matching TRBD1 (5 bases). Germline CDR1 SNHLY, CDR2 FYNNEI. The CDR3 has 13 residues. Trimming took off 10 bases at V and 6 bases at J, with 16 bases between the two ends. Written as DNA, the CDR3 is TGTGCCACAATGAGACAGCCTGGTCAGCCCCAGCATTTT. Its protein product is CATMRQPGQPQHF.

In its sample, this clone ranks as large. This chain connects TRBV11-2 to TRBJ2-7, with TRBD2 matching over 7 bases. V shed 0 bases and J 5 bases; nucleotides not matched to a gene: 10. In germline, CDR1 is SGHAT, CDR2 FQNNGV. This CDR3 region has 16 residues. The CDR3 DNA reads TGTGCCAGCAGCTTAGAGGTTATAGCTAGCGGCGACGAGCAGTACTTC. It is translated as CASSLEVIASGDEQYF.

This clone was found once. The V gene is TRBV7-3, the J gene TRBJ2-1, with 16 nucleotides matching TRBD2. CDR3 length: 18 amino acids. Trimming cost V 0 bases and J 6 bases; bases outside gene matches: 5. Germline CDR1 SGHTA, CDR2 FQGTGA. The CDR3 nucleotides are TGTGCCAGCAGCTTAACGCCGGGACTAGCGGGAGGGGGCAATGAGCAGTTCTTC. Protein: CASSLTPGLAGGGNEQFF. Variable domain in full (rest from reference TRBV7-3 and TRBJ2-1): GAGVSQTPSNKVTEKGKYVELRCDPISGHTALYWYRQSLGQGPEFLIYFQGTGAADDSGLPNDRFFAVRPEGSVSTLKIQRTERGDSAVYLCASSLTPGLAGGGNEQFFGPGTRLTVL.

This chain uses TRBV10-2 with TRBJ2-2, with 9 bases fitting TRBD1. The V and J ends lost 6 bases and 5 bases, in that order; junction bases with no gene match: 1. Per the germline V gene, CDR1 is WSHSY and CDR2 is SAAADI. The CDR3 consists of 13 residues. CDR3 coding DNA: TGCGCCAGCAGAGGACAGGGGACCGGGGAGCTGTTTTTT. Its translation: CASRGQGTGELFF.

V is TRBV19 and J is TRBJ1-5, with 8 bases fitting TRBD1. The germline CDR1 and CDR2 sequences are LNHDA and SQIVND (reference sequence). Trimming took 4 bases from V and 7 from J; bases not matched to a gene: 9. The CDR3 spans 15 residues. As DNA, the CDR3 is TGTGCCAGTAGTAGCGACAGGGGAGCGCGACAGCCCCAGCATTTT. Translated, it gives CASSSDRGARQPQHF.

The chain combines TRBV7-2 with TRBJ2-7, with D perhaps TRBD2 (5 bases). Trimming cost V 2 bases and J 1 base, with 15 bases left between them. This CDR3 is 16 amino acids long. Looked up from germline, CDR1 is SGHTA and CDR2 is FQGNSA. The CDR3 sequence: CASSLIRPGWSYEQYF. CDR3 DNA: TGTGCCAGCAGCTTAATCAGGCCGGGGTGGTCCTACGAGCAGTACTTC. The complete variable domain, with remaining parts taken from reference TRBV7-2 and TRBJ2-7, reads GAGVSQSPSNKVTEKGKDVELRCDPISGHTALYWYRQSLGQGLEFLIYFQGNSAPDKSGLPSDRFSAERTGGSVSTLTIQRTQQEDSAVYLCASSLIRPGWSYEQYFGPGTRLTVT.

The rearrangement joins TRBV6-5 to TRBJ2-1, with 10 bases matching TRBD2. This CDR3 region has 14 residues. The J segment lost 6 bases and the V segment lost 5 bases, leaving 4 bases of the junction unmatched. Germline loops: CDR1 MNHEY, CDR2 SVGAGI. The CDR3 nucleotides read TGTGCCAGCAGTCTAGCGGGAGTTGTCAATGAGCAGTTCTTC. Its translation: CASSLAGVVNEQFF.

V usage is TRBV7-9 and J usage is TRBJ2-1; D ambiguous. Per the germline V gene, CDR1 is SEHNR and CDR2 is FQNEAQ (reference sequence). This CDR3 comprises 13 residues. Trimming cost V 0 bases and J 11 bases, with 11 bases left between them. CDR3 protein: CASSLAPQKKQFF. DNA for the CDR3: TGTGCCAGCAGCTTAGCGCCCCAGAAGAAGCAGTTCTTC.

This clone was seen a few times. The chain links TRBV6-2 or TRBV6-3 to TRBJ2-7, with D uncertain. Trimming pared 5 bases from V and 2 bases from J, leaving 4 bases between. The CDR3 is made up of 11 amino acids. Germline lookup yields CDR1 MNHEY and CDR2 SVGEGT. The chain's CDR3 is CASSHTYEQYF. In DNA form, the CDR3 reads TGTGCCAGCAGTCACACCTACGAGCAGTACTTC.

The chain recombines TRBV28 with TRBJ2-7; 12 bases agree with TRBD1. With 1 base clipped from V and 6 bases from J, the junction kept 4 bases outside the gene matches. The CDR3 runs to 15 residues. Germline CDR1 and CDR2: MDHEN and SYDVKM. The CDR3 here is CASSLFGTGGGEQYF. The CDR3 DNA follows: TGTGCCAGCAGTTTATTTGGGACAGGGGGCGGCGAGCAGTACTTC.

This clone was observed a few times. This chain links TRBV9 with TRBJ1-6, with unresolved D. The V gene's germline CDR1 is SGDLS and CDR2 YYNGEE. CDR3 length: 14 amino acids. V gave up 1 base and J gave up 9 bases, with 11 bases separating them. The CDR3 DNA sequence: TGTGCCAGCAGCGTACGGGAGGGCGGTTCACCCCTCCACTTT. Translation: CASSVREGGSPLHF.

The chain carries TRBV4-3 and TRBJ2-2; TRBD1 matches 7 bases. Germline trimming cut 4 bases from V and 7 bases from J; bases unmatched to any gene: 3. Germline lookup yields CDR1 LGHNA and CDR2 YSLEER. This CDR3 spans 13 amino acids. The CDR3 DNA sequence: TGCGCCAGCAGCCTTCAGGGGGTCGGGGAGCTGTTTTTT. Residues: CASSLQGVGELFF.

There are many counts of this clone. V usage is TRBV24-1 and J usage is TRBJ2-2; TRBD1 agrees at 7 bases. The CDR3 is 16 amino acids. V was pared by 1 base and J by 5 bases, with 6 bases of the junction left unmatched. The germline CDR1 and CDR2 sequences are KGHDR and SFDVKD. This CDR3 reads CATSDLKGGGTGELFF. Here the CDR3 DNA reads TGTGCCACCAGTGATTTAAAAGGGGGCGGAACCGGGGAGCTGTTTTTT.

Here the CDR3 DNA reads TGTGCCAGCAGTTTATGGGGGGTCAACGAGCAGTACTTC. This codes for CASSLWGVNEQYF. V gene TRBV27 combines with J gene TRBJ2-7; D perhaps matches TRBD2 (6 bases). The germline V and J ends were trimmed by 1 base and 5 bases, with 9 bases remaining between them. CDR1 and CDR2 from the germline V gene are MNHEY and SMNVEV (reference sequence). The CDR3 runs 13 residues.

As regards this clone: The identical CDR3 is also encoded by other nucleotide sequences in the sample. This chain uses TRBV18 with TRBJ2-5, with D possibly matching TRBD1 (5 bases). Trimming pared 3 bases from V and 5 bases from J, leaving 10 bases between. Germline values: CDR1 KGHSH, CDR2 LQKENI. The CDR3 is 13 amino acids. Here the CDR3 reads CASSPQGWETQYF. The CDR3 DNA follows: TGTGCCAGCTCACCTCAGGGTTGGGAGACCCAGTACTTC.

This clone appeared a few times. J is TRBJ2-1 and V is TRBV5-4; D may be TRBD2 (5 bases). Per the germline V gene, CDR1 is SGHNT and CDR2 is YYREEE (reference sequence). Trimming stripped 0 bases from V and 7 bases from J, with 20 bases between. The CDR3 sequence is 17 residues long. This CDR3 reads CASSLGYREPKGNEQFF. The CDR3 nucleotides are TGTGCCAGCAGCTTGGGGTACCGGGAACCTAAAGGGAATGAGCAGTTCTTC.